This TCR beta chain was identified in a study of CD8 T cells in Susac syndrome (dated by TCRdb to between 2018 and 2020). Broadly, across the study: Whether CD8+ T cell activation and differentiation in Susac syndrome was antigen driven was tested using repertoire sequencing.

Peripheral blood CD8+ and CD4+ T cells from healthy donors, Susac syndrome patients and multiple sclerosis patients were profiled using high-throughput TCR beta sequencing. Treatment-naive patients with stable or active relapsing-remitting disease fulfilling revised McDonald criteria were used as multiple sclerosis controls. Bulk CD8+ and CD4+ T cells were purified magnetically by negative isolation, whereas CD8+ TEMRA cells were enriched by FACS. Blood was collected in EDTA tubes and processed within 24 hours, with PBMCs isolated through density gradient centrifugation. PBMCs intended for TCR sequencing were cryopreserved in liquid nitrogen and thawed later in a water bath at 37 degrees C. The sorted or isolated CD4+, CD8+ and CD8+ TEMRA cells had a purity of 90% or higher. Paper-wide results and their limitations: The number of individuals in the TCR sequencing and HLA analysis was acknowledged as relatively small.

RNA was extracted using the RNeasy kit, and roughly 0.45 to 1 ug of the RNA was reverse transcribed with random hexamers. The immunoSEQ multiplex PCR assay, covering 54 Vbeta and 13 Jbeta segments, was used to amplify TCR beta CDR3 regions. PCR amplification bias was corrected using a synthetic template baseline for primer optimization and computational correction. As for the original processing: Reads were assigned to V, D and J genes according to IMGT and analyzed in immunoSEQ Analyzer, with only productive sequences retained. To calculate clonality, Shannon entropy was normalized by log2 of the number of productive unique sequences and then subtracted from one. For each patient and control, public and private clones were evaluated among the 100 most prevalent clones. Clones were defined as Susac-specific when absent from the healthy and MS cohorts, from roughly 1,100 published viral clones and from other ImmuneACCESS disease sequences. TCRdb trimmed the raw reads at Q25, called clones with MiXCR and kept productive beta chains. Here each entry gathers all rows of one CDR3 protein and keeps the most common genes and DNA. V and J calls and clone size were set by TCRdb, not the authors. The sample contains 200,000 to 250,000 distinct CDR3 sequences, about 95% of them found a single time. 0.07% to 0.095% of the sample is in the top ten clones.

At the junction V is shortened by 1 base and J by 4 bases, with 14 bases in between. The CDR3 starts with the cysteine, ends with the phenylalanine, and has 15 residues. CDR3 DNA is the only sequence kept; it has 45 bases, read in frame from the first base. The germline V gene (reference sequence) sets CDR1 to LGHDT and CDR2 to YNNKEL. Notes on this clonotype: Its cognate antigen has yet to be identified. Per-base qualities were not stored, and no clone one base away is much larger.

The clonotype comes from a human donor with multiple sclerosis. The specimen sequenced was CD4+ T cells from PBMCs. Recombination joined TRBV3-1 with TRBJ2-7; TRBD2 is perhaps the D gene, given 6 matching bases. The DNA is TGTGCCAGCAGCCAAGTAAATATAGCGGTTTACGAGCAGTACTTC. This is translated as CASSQVNIAVYEQYF.